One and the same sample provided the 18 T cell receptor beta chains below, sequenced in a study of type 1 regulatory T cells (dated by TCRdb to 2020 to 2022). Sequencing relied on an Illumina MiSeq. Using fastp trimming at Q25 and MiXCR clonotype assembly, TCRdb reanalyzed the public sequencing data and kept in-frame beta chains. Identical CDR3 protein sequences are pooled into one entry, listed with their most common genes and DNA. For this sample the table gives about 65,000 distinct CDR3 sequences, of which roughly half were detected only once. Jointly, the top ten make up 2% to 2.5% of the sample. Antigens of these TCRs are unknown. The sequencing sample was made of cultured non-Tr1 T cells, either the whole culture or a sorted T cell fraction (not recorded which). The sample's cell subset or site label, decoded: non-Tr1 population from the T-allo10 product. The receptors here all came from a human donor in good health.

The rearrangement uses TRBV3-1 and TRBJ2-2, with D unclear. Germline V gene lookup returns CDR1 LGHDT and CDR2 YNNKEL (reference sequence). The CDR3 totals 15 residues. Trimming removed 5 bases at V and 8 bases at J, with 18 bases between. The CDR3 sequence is CASSKSPLQGGELFF. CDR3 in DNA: TGTGCCAGCAGCAAGAGCCCCCTTCAAGGGGGGGAGCTGTTTTTT.

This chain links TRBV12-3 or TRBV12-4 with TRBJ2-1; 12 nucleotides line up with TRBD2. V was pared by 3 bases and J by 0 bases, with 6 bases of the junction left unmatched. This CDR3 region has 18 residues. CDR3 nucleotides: TGTGCCAGCAGTTTCTCTAGCGGGGGGGAGGCCTCCTACAATGAGCAGTTCTTC. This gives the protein CASSFSSGGEASYNEQFF.

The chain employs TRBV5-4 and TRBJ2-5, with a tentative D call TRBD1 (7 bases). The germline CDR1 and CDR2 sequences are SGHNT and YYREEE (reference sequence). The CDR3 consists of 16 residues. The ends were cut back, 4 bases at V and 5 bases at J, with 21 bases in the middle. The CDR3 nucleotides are TGTGCCAGCAGCGTGGAAGACAGGGCCGGAGGGGAGACCCAGTACTTC. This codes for CASSVEDRAGGETQYF. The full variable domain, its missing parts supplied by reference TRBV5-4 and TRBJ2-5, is ETGVTQSPTHLIKTRGQQVTLRCSSQSGHNTVSWYQQALGQGPQFIFQYYREEENGRGNFPPRFSGLQFPNYSSELNVNALELDDSALYLCASSVEDRAGGETQYFGPGTRLLVL.

CDR3 region: CASNPGQVANYGYTF. Here the CDR3 DNA reads TGCGCCAGCAATCCGGGACAGGTAGCTAACTATGGCTACACCTTC. This rearrangement joins TRBV5-1 to TRBJ1-2; 8 nucleotides align to TRBD1. V lost 6 bases to trimming and J lost 0 bases; unmatched junction nucleotides: 7. Germline CDR1 and CDR2: SGHRS and YFSETQ. The CDR3 is made up of 15 amino acids.

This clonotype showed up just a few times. The CDR3 spells CASSRPALNQPQHF. In DNA form, the CDR3 reads TGTGCCAGCAGCCGTCCAGCTTTAAATCAGCCCCAGCATTTT. The chain recombines TRBV7-2 with TRBJ1-5; D is uncertain. The CDR3 extends over 14 amino acids. Trimming left V 5 bases short and J 4 bases short, with 12 bases between. CDR1 and CDR2 (germline): SGHTA, FQGNSA.

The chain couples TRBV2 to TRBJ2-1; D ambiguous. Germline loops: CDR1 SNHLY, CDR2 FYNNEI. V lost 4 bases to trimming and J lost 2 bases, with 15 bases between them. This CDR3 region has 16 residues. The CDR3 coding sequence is TGTGCCAGCAGTGGAAGGGTCCCCCCGACCTACAATGAGCAGTTCTTC. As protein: CASSGRVPPTYNEQFF.

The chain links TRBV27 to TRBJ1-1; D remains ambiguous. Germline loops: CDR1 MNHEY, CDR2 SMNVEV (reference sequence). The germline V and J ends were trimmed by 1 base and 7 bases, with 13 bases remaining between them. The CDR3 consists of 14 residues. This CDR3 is CASSLYPGVNEAFF. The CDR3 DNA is TGTGCCAGCAGTTTATACCCCGGGGTTAATGAAGCTTTCTTT.

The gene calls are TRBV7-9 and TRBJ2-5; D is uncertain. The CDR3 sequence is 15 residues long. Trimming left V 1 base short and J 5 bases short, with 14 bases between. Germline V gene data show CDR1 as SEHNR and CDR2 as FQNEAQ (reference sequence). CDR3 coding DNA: TGTGCCAGCAGCTTAGTGCGCTTGGGTGGCGAGACCCAGTACTTC. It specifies CASSLVRLGGETQYF.

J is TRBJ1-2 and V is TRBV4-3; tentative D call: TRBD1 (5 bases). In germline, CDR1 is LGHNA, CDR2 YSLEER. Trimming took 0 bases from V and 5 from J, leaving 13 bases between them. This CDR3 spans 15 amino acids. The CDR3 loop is CASSQEGQGWYGYTF. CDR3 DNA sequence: TGCGCCAGCAGCCAAGAAGGGCAGGGTTGGTATGGCTACACCTTC.

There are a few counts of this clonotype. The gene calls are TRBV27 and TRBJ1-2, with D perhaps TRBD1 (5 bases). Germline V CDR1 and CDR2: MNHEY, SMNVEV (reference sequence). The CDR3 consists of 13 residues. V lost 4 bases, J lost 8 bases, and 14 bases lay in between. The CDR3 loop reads CASSSAGFHGYTF. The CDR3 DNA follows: TGTGCCAGCAGTTCCGCAGGGTTCCACGGCTACACCTTC.

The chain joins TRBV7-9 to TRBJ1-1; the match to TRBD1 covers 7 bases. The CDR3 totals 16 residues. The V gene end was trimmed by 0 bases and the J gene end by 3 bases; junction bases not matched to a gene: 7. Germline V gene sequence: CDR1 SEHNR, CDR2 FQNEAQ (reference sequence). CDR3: CASSLAGTVKYTEAFF. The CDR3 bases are TGTGCCAGCAGCTTAGCAGGGACAGTCAAGTACACTGAAGCTTTCTTT.

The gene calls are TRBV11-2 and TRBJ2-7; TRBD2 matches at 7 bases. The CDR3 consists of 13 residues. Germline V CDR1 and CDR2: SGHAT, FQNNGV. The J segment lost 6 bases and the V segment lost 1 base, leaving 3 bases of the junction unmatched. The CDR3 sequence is CASSLAQRGEQYF. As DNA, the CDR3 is TGTGCCAGCAGCTTAGCCCAGCGGGGCGAGCAGTACTTC.

CDR3 region: CASSPGTANTGELFF. CDR3 nucleotides: TGTGCCAGTAGCCCCGGGACGGCGAACACCGGGGAGCTGTTTTTT. This sequence joins TRBV19 and TRBJ2-2; D assignment may be TRBD1 or TRBD2 (5 bases each). Per the germline V gene, CDR1 is LNHDA and CDR2 is SQIVND (reference sequence). The CDR3 extends over 15 amino acids. V was shortened by 6 bases and J by 0 bases, with 11 bases between the two germline ends. The complete variable domain, with remaining parts taken from reference TRBV19 and TRBJ2-2, reads DGGITQSPKYLFRKEGQNVTLSCEQNLNHDAMYWYRQDPGQGLRLIYYSQIVNDFQKGDIAEGYSVSREKKESFPLTVTSAQKNPTAFYLCASSPGTANTGELFFGEGSRLTVL.

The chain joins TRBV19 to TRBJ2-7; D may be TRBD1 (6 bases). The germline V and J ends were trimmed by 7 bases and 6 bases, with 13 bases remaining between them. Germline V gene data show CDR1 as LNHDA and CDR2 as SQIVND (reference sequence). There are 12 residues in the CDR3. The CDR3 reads CASKARGPEQYF. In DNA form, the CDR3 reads TGTGCCAGTAAGGCCAGGGGACCCGAGCAGTACTTC.

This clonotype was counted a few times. The chain's CDR3 is CASRRVRGSGGYTF. CDR3 DNA: TGTGCCAGCAGGAGGGTCAGGGGATCGGGTGGCTACACCTTC. The chain joins TRBV2 to TRBJ1-2, with TRBD1 as a possible D gene (6 bases). The CDR3 extends over 14 amino acids. The V gene lost 6 bases and the J gene lost 7 bases, with 18 bases spanning the gap. Germline assignment: CDR1 SNHLY and CDR2 FYNNEI. The full variable domain, its missing parts supplied by reference TRBV2 and TRBJ1-2, is EPEVTQTPSHQVTQMGQEVILRCVPISNHLYFYWYRQILGQKVEFLVSFYNNEISEKSEIFDDQFSVERPDGSNFTLKIRSTKLEDSAMYFCASRRVRGSGGYTFGSGTRLTVV.

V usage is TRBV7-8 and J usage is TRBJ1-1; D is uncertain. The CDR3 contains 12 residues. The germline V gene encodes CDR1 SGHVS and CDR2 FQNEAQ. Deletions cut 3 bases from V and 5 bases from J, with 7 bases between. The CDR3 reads CASSFGETEAFF. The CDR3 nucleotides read TGTGCCAGCAGCTTCGGTGAAACTGAAGCTTTCTTT.

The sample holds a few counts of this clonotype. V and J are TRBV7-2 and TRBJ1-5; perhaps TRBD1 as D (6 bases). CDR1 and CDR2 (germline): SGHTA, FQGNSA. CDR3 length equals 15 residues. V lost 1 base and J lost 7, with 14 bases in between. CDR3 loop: CASSLEWQGRQPQHF. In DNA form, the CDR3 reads TGTGCCAGCAGCTTAGAATGGCAGGGGAGGCAGCCCCAGCATTTT.

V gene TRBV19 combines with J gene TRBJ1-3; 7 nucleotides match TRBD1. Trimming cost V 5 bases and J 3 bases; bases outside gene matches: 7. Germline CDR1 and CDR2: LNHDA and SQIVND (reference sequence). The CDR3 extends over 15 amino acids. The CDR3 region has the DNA TGTGCCAGTAGTTCGGACAGGCGACTTGGAAACACCATATATTTT. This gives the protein CASSSDRRLGNTIYF.